This section outlines one TCR beta chain sequence together with its context. Its antigen remains unknown. The data are from a study of beta chain features in type 1 diabetes. CDR3 length: 15 residues. Per the germline V gene, CDR1 is SGHTA and CDR2 is FQGNSA. V was shortened by 6 bases and J by 2 bases, with 14 bases between the two germline ends. Broader study findings: A pattern of fewer insertions and more deletions at VDJ junctions was seen in type 1 diabetes patients. In every one of the four CD4+ subsets, TCRB CDR3s were moderately but significantly shorter in Type 1 diabetes patients.

Isolated RNA was reverse transcribed in full, so expressed TCRB transcripts were sequenced. Clones were sequenced by immunoSEQ multiplex PCR, and TCRdb holds only the in-frame ones, with some missing. The sample has roughly 180,000 clones, around 8% seen once. Every sorted population was more than 95% pure. This sequence was found in a woman aged 40 to 50 with type 1 diabetes. The chain combines TRBV7-2 with TRBJ2-1, with D perhaps matching TRBD2 (5 bases). What was sequenced was central memory CD4+ T cells from blood. The CDR3, as DNA: TGTGCCAGCAGATATGCGGGTAGCACCTACAATGAGCAGTTCTTC. This translates into CASRYAGSTYNEQFF.